In its sample, the clone carrying this TCR beta chain was seen a few times. Its antigen is still unknown. This entry comes from a study of response to subunit inactivated influenza vaccine. Whole-study findings and limits: Authors suggested few new T cells are recruited by each seasonal influenza vaccination.

One entry per CDR3 protein, called by TCRdb with MiXCR from the RT-PCR reads. Of around 750,000 distinct CDR3 sequences in the sample, approximately 22% are singletons; the top ten hold 10% to 13%. The sequence derives from a man aged 45 to 65 who received an inactivated influenza vaccine. Sequenced here: PBMCs from blood, sampled around 5 days after vaccination.

Here the CDR3 DNA reads TGTGCCAGCAGTGAACAACCCGGGACAGGGGAGGATCAGCCCCAGCATTTT. Translation gives CASSEQPGTGEDQPQHF. The chain employs TRBV6-1 and TRBJ1-5; 10 bases are shared with TRBD1. This CDR3 spans 17 amino acids. J gave up 5 bases and V 2 bases, and 9 bases lay outside the gene matches. Per the germline V gene, CDR1 is MNHNS and CDR2 is SASEGT.